These T cell receptor beta chains were read from a single sample in a study of OX40 agonist ivuxolimab in advanced cancers. Using immunoSEQ multiplex PCR, the repertoire was profiled, and TCRdb retains in-frame clones only, with some absent. This table holds some 80,000 clones, roughly 92% found once. The input for sequencing was CD4+ or CD8+ T cells sorted from blood, taken in a trial of the OX40 agonist ivuxolimab. The receptors originated from an adult with an advanced solid tumor such as melanoma, head and neck, liver or kidney cancer. CDR3s include the opening cysteine and the closing phenylalanine or tryptophan.

v_call	cdr3_aa
TRBV19	CASIPAGKGTNEQFF
TRBV7-8	CASSSQGAMVAEQFF
TRBV27	CASSRTGQAFLETQYF
TRBV7-2	CASSLSGTANNEQFF
TRBV5-6	CASAQERGLIEQYF
TRBV27	CASSPGTSVYEQYF
TRBV18	CASSQSLIAGGNNEQFF
TRBV20-1	CSVGNQPQHF
TRBV7-9	CASSSQGLAGLAGINEQFF
TRBV7-7	CASSLLSGSTDTQYF
TRBV28	CASSADSHQHF
TRBV4-3	CASSQEDSTSSYEQYF
TRBV6-5	CASSLYPNTEAFF
TRBV28	CASRSDSTYGYTF
TRBV7-6	CASSRIPQTPYGRAIDEQFF
TRBV6-5	CASSYTENTEAFF
TRBV28	CASSSPGHPSSYEQYF
TRBV7-3	CASSPQTANYGYTF
TRBV5-5	CASSLIQVPYEQYF
TRBV14	CASSPPGQFPYEQYF
TRBV6-4	CASSDSVLVPGTYSYNEQFF
TRBV5-5	CASTPGASGPYSNQPQHF
TRBV11-1	CASSLTGSGVDTQYF
TRBV7-2	CASSLSGRNTGELFF
TRBV6-5	CASSEGRGYTF
TRBV7-2	CASSRPPAGSGYEQYF
TRBV27	CASSIIPPGQGLFGYTF
TRBV5-1	CASSTSQGALSYEQYF
TRBV9	CASSAGIPNTGELFF
TRBV19	CASSQDRGSGANVLTF
TRBV7-9	CASSLLGPGTDTQYF
TRBV19	CASSRPQDSGNTIYF
TRBV7-2	CASSLEGVRGGGYTF
TRBV28	CASSTRGGRQPQHF
TRBV5-1	CASSLVAGVVGETQYF
TRBV19	CASKSGRALGGTEAFF
TRBV28	CASSWAGLREIADTQYF
TRBV19	CASSIKTSGNTGELFF
TRBV5-1	CASSLGGPPYEQYF
TRBV19	CASSLTGQARGQPQHF
TRBV4-3	CASSQGLAGRDYEQYF
TRBV5-6	CASSPTAAGTSGSPQYF
TRBV19	CASRLGGSGANVLTF
TRBV7-9	CASSLDGRDQPQHF
TRBV5-4	CASSLQTPGALARRINEQFF
TRBV11-2	CASSSLISGDYNEQFF
TRBV29-1	CSVEDHGRGYTF
TRBV6-6	CASSVGRNEQFF
TRBV19	CASSIQGASNEQFF
TRBV7-2	CASSLEAGVDGYTF
TRBV5-1	CASSGALAGGSYSTDTQYF
TRBV10-3	CAIKSGGHSGELFF
TRBV15	CATSRAGGYNEQFF
TRBV18	CASSPPQRSSYEQYF
TRBV5-1	CASSLAGAGSEQYF
TRBV6-5	CASKGAVGMNQPQHF
TRBV7-7	CASGALPFYEQYF
TRBV6-5	CASRPTGLARQTQYF